A selection of T cell receptor beta chains follows, all from one sample in a study of response to subunit inactivated influenza vaccine. In TCRdb, the RT-PCR reads were re-called with MiXCR into one record per CDR3 protein. This sample has around 500,000 distinct CDR3 sequences, with over 9.5% found just once. The specimen was PBMCs from blood, collected 45 days after vaccination. These receptors came from a man in his forties or fifties who received an inactivated influenza vaccine. Both conserved end residues are part of each CDR3. Each record gives: clone size, J gene, V gene, D gene, CDR3 DNA, CDR3 protein. D genes are given only for firm matches. A row's size may be missing; if present it is once, few, many or a size class.

-,TRBJ2-1,TRBV11-3,TRBD2,TGTGCCAGCGGTATAGGGACTAACTACAATGAGCAGTTCTTC,CASGIGTNYNEQFF
few,TRBJ2-7,TRBV4-1,-,TGCGCCAGCAGCCTTACCGCGGACGCCTACGAGCAGTACTTC,CASSLTADAYEQYF
few,TRBJ2-2,TRBV12-3/TRBV12-4,-,TGTGCCAGCAGGGCTGCCGGGGGATCGGGGGAGCTGTTTTTT,CASRAAGGSGELFF
-,TRBJ1-6,TRBV11-2,TRBD1,TGTGCCAGCAGCAGGGACAGGGGTAATTCACCCCTCCACTTT,CASSRDRGNSPLHF
few,TRBJ2-3,TRBV9,-,TGTGCCAGCAGCGTAGGTGTATGGGGTAGCGGCGGCACAGATACGCAGTATTTT,CASSVGVWGSGGTDTQYF
-,TRBJ1-4,TRBV12-3/TRBV12-4,-,TGTGCCAGCAGTTTAATAGGAGATGAAAAACTGTTTTTT,CASSLIGDEKLFF
many,TRBJ2-5,TRBV20-1,TRBD1,TGCAGTGTTCATTACGACAGGGAAGAGACCCAGTACTTC,CSVHYDREETQYF
-,TRBJ1-3,TRBV5-5,-,TGTGCCAGCAGCCGAGAAGGGGCTGGAAACACCATATATTTT,CASSREGAGNTIYF
few,TRBJ2-7,TRBV25-1,TRBD2,TGTGCCAGCAAACAGACTAGCGGTGGGGAGCAGTACTTC,CASKQTSGGEQYF
-,TRBJ1-2,TRBV29-1,-,TGCAGCGTTGAAGATAGGAACTATGGCTACACCTTC,CSVEDRNYGYTF
few,TRBJ1-1,TRBV5-1,-,TGCGCCAGCAGCGGGGGACTGACTGAAGCTTTCTTT,CASSGGLTEAFF
many,TRBJ2-1,TRBV12-3/TRBV12-4,-,TGTGCCAGCAGTTCAGTCGGGGAGGCCTACAATGAGCAGTTCTTC,CASSSVGEAYNEQFF
-,TRBJ2-7,TRBV10-3,TRBD2,TGTGCCATCGGCCCGGGGCTAGCGGGTCCCTACGAGCAGTACTTC,CAIGPGLAGPYEQYF
few,TRBJ2-3,TRBV20-1,TRBD2,TGCAGTGCTAGGATGGCTAGCGGGAGGGCCCTCACAGATACGCAGTATTTT,CSARMASGRALTDTQYF
few,TRBJ2-1,TRBV9,-,TGTGCCAGCAGCGTAGGAAGGGGCCGGGTTGGTGAGCAGTTCTTC,CASSVGRGRVGEQFF
few,TRBJ2-2,TRBV6-2/TRBV6-3,TRBD1,TGTGCCAGCAGGAGGGGACAGGGGATCACCGGGGAGCTGTTTTTT,CASRRGQGITGELFF
-,TRBJ2-7,TRBV15,TRBD2,TGTGCCACCAGCAGAGTTAGCGGGGAGACCTACGAGCAGTACTTC,CATSRVSGETYEQYF
-,TRBJ2-1,TRBV24-1,-,TGTGCCACCAGTGCCACCGTCCGGGGGTCCTACAATGAGCAGTTCTTC,CATSATVRGSYNEQFF
many,TRBJ2-1,TRBV7-2,TRBD2,TGTGCCAGCAGCTTAGACGGGAGGGCCGGGAATGAGCAGTTCTTC,CASSLDGRAGNEQFF
few,TRBJ1-3,TRBV4-3,-,TGCGCCAGCAGCCAAGAAGGCTCCGCTTACTCTGGAAACACCATATATTTT,CASSQEGSAYSGNTIYF
few,TRBJ2-7,TRBV18,-,TGTGCCAGCTCACCACCGTCTGGCGGGGCCGCCGGATACGAGCAGTACTTC,CASSPPSGGAAGYEQYF
-,TRBJ1-1,TRBV28,-,TGTGCCAGCACAACGAACACTGAAGCTTTCTTT,CASTTNTEAFF
-,TRBJ2-7,TRBV11-2,-,TGTGCCAGCAGGGTGGGGCTCGAGCAGTACTTC,CASRVGLEQYF
few,TRBJ2-2,TRBV3-1,-,TGTGCCAGCAGCCACTCCTTCGGGAGATCCACCGGGGAGCTGTTTTTT,CASSHSFGRSTGELFF
many,TRBJ2-2,TRBV5-5,-,TGTGCCAGCGACCAGGTCGCGGGGCGAGCGAGGAACACCGGGGAGCTGTTTTTT,CASDQVAGRARNTGELFF
few,TRBJ2-3,TRBV28,-,TGTGCCAGCAGTTTCATAGGCGGCTCAGATACGCAGTATTTT,CASSFIGGSDTQYF
-,TRBJ1-2,TRBV12-3/TRBV12-4,-,TGTGCCAGCACCCGTGGGGGACGGGTTGGCTACACCTTC,CASTRGGRVGYTF
many,TRBJ2-5,TRBV5-5,-,TGTGCCAGCAGCTTTGGGTACCAAGAGACCCAGTACTTC,CASSFGYQETQYF
-,TRBJ2-2,TRBV19,TRBD2,TGTGCCAGTACTAGCGGAGGGTCCACCGGGGAGCTGTTTTTT,CASTSGGSTGELFF
few,TRBJ1-5,TRBV12-3/TRBV12-4,-,TGTGCCAGCAGTTTTACTCGGACGGGGGATAACAATCAGCCCCAGCATTTT,CASSFTRTGDNNQPQHF
many,TRBJ1-5,TRBV20-1,-,TGCAGTGCTAGAGATAGGAGGTATGGGCAGCCCCAGCATTTT,CSARDRRYGQPQHF
-,TRBJ2-4,TRBV5-4,TRBD1,TGTGCCAGCAGCTCAACCGGGACAGGGTTAGCCAAAAACATTCAGTACTTC,CASSSTGTGLAKNIQYF
few,TRBJ2-1,TRBV10-3,TRBD2,TGTGCCATCAGTGGGTTGACCGGGACTAGCGGGAGGACTTACAATGAGCAGTTCTTC,CAISGLTGTSGRTYNEQFF
many,TRBJ2-1,TRBV20-1,TRBD1,TGCAGTGCTCAGGGGGCGCCCCCTCCCTTATCCTACAATGAGCAGTTCTTC,CSAQGAPPPLSYNEQFF
few,TRBJ2-1,TRBV5-4,-,TGTGCCAGCAAACCCAGGGGATCCTCCTACAATGAGCAGTTCTTC,CASKPRGSSYNEQFF
many,TRBJ1-1,TRBV20-1,TRBD1,TGCAGTGCTAGCCCTTGGGGACAGGGTGGGGACACTGAAGCTTTCTTT,CSASPWGQGGDTEAFF
-,TRBJ2-7,TRBV4-1,TRBD1,TGCGCCAGCAGCCAAGATTATAGTCCGGGACAGGACTACGAGCAGTACTTC,CASSQDYSPGQDYEQYF
-,TRBJ2-5,TRBV12-3/TRBV12-4,TRBD2,TGTGCCAGCAGTGGAAGGACTAGCAGAAAAGAGACCCAGTACTTC,CASSGRTSRKETQYF
-,TRBJ1-2,TRBV20-1,-,TGCAGTGGGTCGGAGGGCGTAGGTTATGAGAGCTACACCTTC,CSGSEGVGYESYTF
many,TRBJ2-7,TRBV6-2/TRBV6-3,TRBD2,TGTGCCAGCAGGGGACTAGCGGACTCCTACGAGCAGTACTTC,CASRGLADSYEQYF
-,TRBJ2-7,TRBV28,-,TGTGCCAGCAGCAACAGGGTGAGCGAGCAGTACTTC,CASSNRVSEQYF
few,TRBJ2-2,TRBV25-1,-,TGTGCCAGCAGTGAGCCAAAGAACACCGGGGAGCTGTTTTTT,CASSEPKNTGELFF
many,TRBJ2-7,TRBV3-1,TRBD1,TGTGCCAGCAGCCGAAAAACCGGGACAGGGGATTGGGAGCAGTACTTC,CASSRKTGTGDWEQYF
few,TRBJ1-5,TRBV20-1,TRBD1,TGCAGTGCTAGTAACCGGGACAGGTTATTGCCATTCCACCAGCCCCAGCATTTT,CSASNRDRLLPFHQPQHF
-,TRBJ2-2,TRBV7-6,-,TGTGCCAGCAGTCCAACGGGGGGCAGGGGTTACACCGGGGAGCTGTTTTTT,CASSPTGGRGYTGELFF
few,TRBJ2-7,TRBV7-8,-,TGTGCCAGCAGCTTCCAGGACAGAACCTACGAGCAGTACTTC,CASSFQDRTYEQYF
few,TRBJ2-7,TRBV4-2,-,TGTGCCAGCAGCCAAGAGGGGCGCTACGAGCAGTACTTC,CASSQEGRYEQYF
few,TRBJ2-5,TRBV5-1,-,TGCGCCAGCACCTTGGAGGCGTCAGTCCAAGAGACCCAGTACTTC,CASTLEASVQETQYF
-,TRBJ2-2,TRBV5-1,TRBD1,TGCGCCAGCAGCCCAGGACAGGACACCGGGGAGCTGTTTTTT,CASSPGQDTGELFF
-,TRBJ2-3,TRBV24-1,TRBD1,TGTGCCACAGGGGGCCTAAGAGATACGCAGTATTTT,CATGGLRDTQYF
-,TRBJ2-7,TRBV6-2/TRBV6-3,TRBD2,TGTGCCAGCAGAAAACCCCCCGGGACTAGCGGGAGGGCCGGGATCTACGAGCAGTACTTC,CASRKPPGTSGRAGIYEQYF
-,TRBJ2-5,TRBV7-9,-,TGTGCCAGCAGCCCCTCATGGCAGAGGCAAGAGACCCAGTACTTC,CASSPSWQRQETQYF
few,TRBJ2-4,TRBV7-9,-,TGTGCCAGCAGCCCTCTTGGGGCAGCAAAAAACATTCAGTACTTC,CASSPLGAAKNIQYF
many,TRBJ2-1,TRBV2,TRBD2,TGTGCCAGCCGGGGACTAGCGGGTTACAATGAGCAGTTCTTC,CASRGLAGYNEQFF
-,TRBJ2-3,TRBV15,TRBD1,TGTGCCACCAGCACCGACAGGGTAGCTACGCAGTATTTT,CATSTDRVATQYF